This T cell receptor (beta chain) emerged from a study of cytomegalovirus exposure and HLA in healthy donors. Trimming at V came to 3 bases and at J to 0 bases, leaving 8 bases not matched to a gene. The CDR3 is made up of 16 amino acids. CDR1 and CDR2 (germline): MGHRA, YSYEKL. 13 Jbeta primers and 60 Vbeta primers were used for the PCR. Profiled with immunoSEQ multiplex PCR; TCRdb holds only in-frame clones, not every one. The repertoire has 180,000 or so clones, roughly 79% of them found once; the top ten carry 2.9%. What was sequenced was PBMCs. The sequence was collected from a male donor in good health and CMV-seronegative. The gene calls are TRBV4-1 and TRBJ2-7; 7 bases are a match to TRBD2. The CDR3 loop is CASSQAGDLSSYEQYF. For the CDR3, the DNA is TGCGCCAGCAGCCAGGCGGGGGATCTTTCCTCCTACGAGCAGTACTTC.